These 15 T cell receptor beta chains were all obtained from the same sample, sequenced in a study of human T cells and chemical hapten exposure. Via MiXCR, TCRdb re-called the RACE reads, giving one row per CDR3 protein. The sample includes around 340,000 distinct CDR3 sequences, about 7% of them seen just once. Sample time point: patch test 1, 2 weeks after DPC sensitization. Treatment specified: therapeutic diphenylcyclopropenone sensitization with weekly scalp DPC. This specimen consisted of whole blood, obtained in connection with sensitization to the hapten diphenylcyclopropenone (DPC). The receptor set was obtained from a woman younger than 35 with alopecia areata. Some clones in this sample may be carry-over from other donors' samples.

J is TRBJ2-7 and V is TRBV29-1, with 14 bases that match TRBD2. The J segment lost 2 bases and the V segment lost 4 bases, leaving 4 bases of the junction unmatched. Germline V gives CDR1 SQVTM, CDR2 ANQGSEA. This CDR3 contains 15 residues. The CDR3 DNA reads TGCAGCGTTGGGGGACTAGCGGGGGCCGCCTACGAGCAGTACTTC. Protein: CSVGGLAGAAYEQYF.

A few counts support this clonotype. This chain links TRBV3-1 with TRBJ1-3; tentatively, D is TRBD1 (5 bases). The CDR3 is made up of 15 amino acids. Germline V gives CDR1 LGHDT, CDR2 YNNKEL (reference sequence). V lost 6 bases to trimming and J lost 4 bases, with 16 bases between them. CDR3 in DNA: TGTGCCAGCAGGTACACCACAGGAGACGGAAACACCATATATTTT. Protein: CASRYTTGDGNTIYF.

The V call is TRBV4-1, the J call TRBJ1-1; D is uncertain. The V and J ends lost 3 bases and 1 base respectively, with 12 bases between them. The CDR3 consists of 15 residues. Germline V gene data show CDR1 as MGHRA and CDR2 as YSYEKL. In nucleotides, the CDR3 is TGCGCCAGCAGCCACCATGGACGGGAGAACACTGAAGCTTTCTTT. Its translation: CASSHHGRENTEAFF.

This chain connects TRBV7-9 to TRBJ2-7; D tentatively fits TRBD1 or TRBD2 (6 bases each). Germline V gene lookup returns CDR1 SEHNR and CDR2 FQNEAQ (reference sequence). Trimming shortened V by 1 base and J by 2 bases, and 12 bases separated the two germline ends. The CDR3 runs 15 residues. The CDR3 loop is CASSLDGGAPYEQYF. The CDR3 nucleotides are TGTGCCAGCAGCTTAGACGGGGGCGCCCCCTACGAGCAGTACTTC.

This clonotype was recorded a few times. The genes are TRBV6-5 and TRBJ1-2; TRBD1 might be the D (5 bases). Germline CDR1 MNHEY, CDR2 SVGAGI. The germline V and J ends were trimmed by 4 bases and 6 bases, with 9 bases remaining between them. CDR3 length: 12 residues. The CDR3 sequence: CASSFMGDGYTF. The CDR3 DNA reads as TGTGCCAGCAGTTTTATGGGGGATGGCTACACCTTC.

This clonotype was seen a handful of times. The chain uses TRBV3-1 and TRBJ2-3, with TRBD2 matching over 15 bases. The CDR3 covers 22 residues. Germline V CDR1 and CDR2: LGHDT, YNNKEL (reference sequence). Trimming at V came to 2 bases and at J to 1 base, leaving 16 bases not matched to a gene. Here the CDR3 DNA reads TGTGCCAGCAGCCAATCCCCTAGGACTAGCGGGGGGGCCCGTGACGGCACAGATACGCAGTATTTT. It specifies CASSQSPRTSGGARDGTDTQYF.

This chain links TRBV11-1 with TRBJ2-2, with TRBD1 as a possible D gene (6 bases). Trimming took 5 bases from V and 4 from J, leaving 17 bases between them. The CDR3 sequence is 16 residues long. The germline CDR1 and CDR2 sequences are SGHAT and FQDESV (reference sequence). The CDR3 here is CASSPYNGQLTGELFF. The CDR3 region has the DNA TGTGCCAGCAGCCCCTATAACGGACAGCTCACCGGGGAGCTGTTTTTT.

This clonotype was counted between two and nine times. The chain is built from TRBV7-3 and TRBJ2-4; D is unresolved. Germline V CDR1 and CDR2: SGHTA, FQGTGA. The CDR3 sequence is 16 residues long. V was shortened by 5 bases and J by 0 bases, with 14 bases between the two germline ends. In DNA, the CDR3 is TGTGCCAGCAGCCCCTGGACGGATCTAGCCAAAAACATTCAGTACTTC. Its protein is CASSPWTDLAKNIQYF.

The V call is TRBV20-1, the J call TRBJ1-4; D gene uncertain. V dropped 3 bases and J dropped 3 bases, with 8 bases sitting between them. The CDR3 extends over 13 amino acids. Germline assignment: CDR1 DFQATT and CDR2 SNEGSKA (reference sequence). The CDR3: CSASLGANEKLFF. CDR3 bases: TGCAGTGCTAGCTTAGGAGCTAATGAAAAACTGTTTTTT.

This clonotype was seen at least ten times. The gene calls are TRBV29-1 and TRBJ2-1; D is unclear. The V and J ends lost 1 base and 3 bases respectively, with 7 bases between them. Germline CDR1 SQVTM, CDR2 ANQGSEA. The CDR3 contains 13 residues. The CDR3 coding sequence is TGCAGCGTTGAAGGCGACCTCTACAATGAGCAGTTCTTC. Translated, it gives CSVEGDLYNEQFF.

V usage is TRBV20-1 and J usage is TRBJ1-4; 10 positions match TRBD1. The CDR3 is 14 residues long. The germline CDR1 and CDR2 sequences are DFQATT and SNEGSKA (reference sequence). V shed 5 bases and J 7 bases; nucleotides not matched to a gene: 7. The CDR3 loop is CSAGPGQGSEKLFF. The CDR3 region has the DNA TGCAGTGCTGGTCCGGGACAGGGGTCTGAAAAACTGTTTTTT.

The chain recombines TRBV7-2 with TRBJ1-4; D call uncertain. CDR3 length equals 13 residues. V lost 2 bases and J lost 8, with 9 bases in between. Germline lookup yields CDR1 SGHTA and CDR2 FQGNSA. The CDR3 protein is CASSLSPEEKLFF. CDR3 in DNA: TGTGCCAGCAGCTTATCGCCTGAAGAAAAACTGTTTTTT.

This clonotype appeared a few times. The DNA for the CDR3 is TGTGCCAGCAGTCACGATGGTCTGGGGGGCAATCAGCCCCAGCATTTT. Translated, it gives CASSHDGLGGNQPQHF. The chain recombines TRBV28 with TRBJ1-5; tentatively, D is TRBD1 (5 bases). The V gene's germline CDR1 is MDHEN and CDR2 SYDVKM. CDR3 length: 16 amino acids. Trimming stripped 5 bases from V and 2 bases from J, with 16 bases between.

At least ten counts were recorded for this clonotype. The gene calls are TRBV20-1 and TRBJ2-1; 12 nucleotides line up with TRBD2. The V gene's germline CDR1 is DFQATT and CDR2 SNEGSKA (reference sequence). The CDR3 covers 15 residues. V was pared by 2 bases and J by 8 bases, with 7 bases of the junction left unmatched. The CDR3 DNA reads TGCAGTGCTAGACGACTAGCGGGGGCTAGAGATGAGCAGTTCTTC. Protein product: CSARRLAGARDEQFF.

Comments on this clonotype: Relative to the germline gene, one junction end is altered; a read error may explain this. The genes are TRBV7-7 and TRBJ2-1, with D tentatively TRBD1 or TRBD2 (5 bases each). The CDR3 spans 14 residues. Germline values: CDR1 SSHAT, CDR2 FNYEAQ (reference sequence). CDR3 bases: TGTGCTAGCAGCCCGGGACGGACTCACAATGAGCAGTTCTTC. Translating it yields CASSPGRTHNEQFF.